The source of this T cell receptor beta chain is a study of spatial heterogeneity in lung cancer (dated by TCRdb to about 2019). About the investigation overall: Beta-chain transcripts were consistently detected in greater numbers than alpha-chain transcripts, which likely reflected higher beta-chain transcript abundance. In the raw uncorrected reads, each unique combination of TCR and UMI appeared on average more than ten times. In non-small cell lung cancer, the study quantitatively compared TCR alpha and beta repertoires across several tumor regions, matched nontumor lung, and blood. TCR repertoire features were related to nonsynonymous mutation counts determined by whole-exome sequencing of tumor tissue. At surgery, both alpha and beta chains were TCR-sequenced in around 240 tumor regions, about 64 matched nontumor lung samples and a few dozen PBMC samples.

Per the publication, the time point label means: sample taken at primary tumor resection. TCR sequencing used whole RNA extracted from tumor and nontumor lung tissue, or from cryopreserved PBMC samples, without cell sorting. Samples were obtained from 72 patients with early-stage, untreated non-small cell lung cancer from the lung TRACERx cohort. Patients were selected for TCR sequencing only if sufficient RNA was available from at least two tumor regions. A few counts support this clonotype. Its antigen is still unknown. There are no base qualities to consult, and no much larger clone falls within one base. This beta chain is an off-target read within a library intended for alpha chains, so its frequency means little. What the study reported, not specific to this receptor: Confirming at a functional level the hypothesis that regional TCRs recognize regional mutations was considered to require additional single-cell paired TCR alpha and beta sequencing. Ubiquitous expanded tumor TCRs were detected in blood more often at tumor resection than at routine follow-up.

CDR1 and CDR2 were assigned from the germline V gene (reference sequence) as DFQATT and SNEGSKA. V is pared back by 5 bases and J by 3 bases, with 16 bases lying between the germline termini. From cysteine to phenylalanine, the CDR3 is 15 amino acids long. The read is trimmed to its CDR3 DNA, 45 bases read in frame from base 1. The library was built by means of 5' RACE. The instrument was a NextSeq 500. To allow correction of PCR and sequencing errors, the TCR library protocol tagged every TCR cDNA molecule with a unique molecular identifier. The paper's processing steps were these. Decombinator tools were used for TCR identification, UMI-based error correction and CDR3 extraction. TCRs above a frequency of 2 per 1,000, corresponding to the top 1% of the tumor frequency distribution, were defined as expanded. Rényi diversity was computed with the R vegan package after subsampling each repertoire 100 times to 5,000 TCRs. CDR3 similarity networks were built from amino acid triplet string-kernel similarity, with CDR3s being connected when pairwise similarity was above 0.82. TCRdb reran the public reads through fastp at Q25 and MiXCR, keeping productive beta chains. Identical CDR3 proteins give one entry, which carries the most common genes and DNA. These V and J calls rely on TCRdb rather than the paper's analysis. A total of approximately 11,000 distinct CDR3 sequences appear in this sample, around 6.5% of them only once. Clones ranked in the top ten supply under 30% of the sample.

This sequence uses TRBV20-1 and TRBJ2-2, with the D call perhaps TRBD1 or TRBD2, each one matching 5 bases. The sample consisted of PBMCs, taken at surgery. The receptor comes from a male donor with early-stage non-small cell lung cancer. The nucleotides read TGCAGTGCTGGGACCAAAACTCCGGACACCGGGGAGCTGTTTTTT. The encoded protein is CSAGTKTPDTGELFF.